This T cell receptor (beta chain) was obtained from a study of blood T cell repertoires in COVID-19. Germline V gives CDR1 SGDLS, CDR2 YYNGEE. This CDR3 comprises 18 residues. The trim removed 4 bases at V and 5 bases at J, leaving 10 bases unmatched. Study processing details: Quantification of nucleated cells was approximated via reference gene primer amplification. Method: immunoSEQ multiplex PCR; TCRdb's copy keeps in-frame clones and lacks some. That table gives V, J and clone size, and the DNA gave D and trimming. The sample contains 240,000 or so clones, around 88% of which appear only once. Recruits, aged about 18 to 100 years, lived in 24 US areas. Cohort 3 recovered donors had two negative PCRs, clearance, or symptom resolution.

Sequenced input: PBMCs or T cells enriched from blood (not recorded which). This clonotype was sampled from a woman aged 50 to 60 who had recovered from COVID-19. This chain joins TRBV9 and TRBJ2-1; TRBD2 aligns across 15 bases. CDR3 region: CASSSRPGTSGRNNEQFF. CDR3 DNA: TGTGCCAGCAGCTCACGACCCGGGACTAGCGGGAGGAACAATGAGCAGTTCTTC.